The T cell receptor beta chain under discussion was sequenced for a study of vaccination effects on CD4 cells after COVID-19. The ViraFEST assay expanded antigen-specific CD4+ T cells with viral peptide pools before sequencing. Following a roughly 11-day culture, CD4+ T cells were purified. Subjects were given two BNT162b2 or mRNA-1273 vaccine doses. Concerning this clone itself: Its antigen is still unknown.

Some clones are missing from TCRdb's copy, which holds only in-frame ones; the method was immunoSEQ multiplex PCR. The data hold tens of thousands of clones, with around four fifths observed a single time. This material consisted of CD4+ T cells from PBMCs cultured with HCoV-OC43 spike peptides, taken after COVID-19 vaccination. As to subset: HCoV-OC43 spike overlapping peptide pool stimulation. This TCR was recovered from a human donor who received a COVID-19 vaccine.

The DNA for the CDR3 is TGTGCCAGCAGCTTAGCCGGGACAGCGACGACCCAGTACTTC. Protein sequence: CASSLAGTATTQYF. The J gene is TRBJ2-5, the V gene TRBV11-2, with 7 bases matching TRBD1. V shed 1 base and J 7 bases; nucleotides not matched to a gene: 6. CDR1 SGHAT and CDR2 FQNNGV come from the germline V gene. This CDR3 spans 14 amino acids.